Listed below are T cell receptor beta chains from one sample, sequenced in a study of T-cell memory formation after mild COVID-19. TCRdb analysed the 5' RACE reads with MiXCR anew, one entry per CDR3 protein. The table has around 180,000 distinct CDR3 sequences, roughly 16% seen once. The sequenced sample was PBMCs or a T cell subset sorted from them (not recorded which). All receptors come from an adult woman who had mild COVID-19 (a few samples of this study predate the infection). Cell type and time point are not known. Both conserved end residues are part of each CDR3. The D gene is left open where the match is weak. Clone size, where shown, is once, few, many, or a class for clones that have expanded.

-	TRBV12-3/TRBV12-4	-	TRBJ2-2	TGTGCCAGCAGCCGACAAGTGAGGTACACCGGGGAGCTGTTTTTT	CASSRQVRYTGELFF
few	TRBV5-1	TRBD2	TRBJ2-1	TGCGCCAGCAGCTTGGGCCCTAGCGGGGGATACGGCAATGAGCAGTTCTTC	CASSLGPSGGYGNEQFF
many	TRBV20-1	-	TRBJ2-5	TGCAGTGCCAGAGGCGCTATCTTCCACGGGGAGACCCAGTACTTC	CSARGAIFHGETQYF
-	TRBV18	-	TRBJ1-2	TGTGCCAGCTCACCGTTGGACTCCCGGGAAAATGGCTACACCTTC	CASSPLDSRENGYTF
-	TRBV10-3	-	TRBJ2-5	TGTGCCATCAGTGAAACTACAACCCAGTACTTC	CAISETTTQYF
few	TRBV24-1	TRBD2	TRBJ2-2	TGTGCCACCAGTGACTCAACCGGGACTAGCGGGGGCAGGACCGGGGAGCTGTTTTTT	CATSDSTGTSGGRTGELFF
-	TRBV20-1	TRBD1	TRBJ2-1	TGCAGTGCCTACCGGGACAGCTCCTACAATGAGCAGTTCTTC	CSAYRDSSYNEQFF
many	TRBV7-2	-	TRBJ2-7	TGTGCCAGCAGCCCAGGGTCGTACGAGCAGTACTTC	CASSPGSYEQYF
-	TRBV6-5	-	TRBJ1-1	TGTGCCAGCAGTTACACAGGGCCGAACACTGAAGCTTTCTTT	CASSYTGPNTEAFF
-	TRBV28	TRBD2	TRBJ2-7	TGTGCCACCGAAGCGGGGGACGGTTACGAGCAGTACTTC	CATEAGDGYEQYF
-	TRBV18	TRBD1	TRBJ1-5	TGTGCCAGCTCACCACCCGGGACAGTGTTCGGACAGCCCCAGCATTTT	CASSPPGTVFGQPQHF
-	TRBV5-1	TRBD1	TRBJ1-1	TGCGCCAGCAGCTACGCAGGGGGTGAAGCTTTCTTT	CASSYAGGEAFF
few	TRBV25-1	-	TRBJ2-3	TGTGCCAGCAGTGAAGTGCCCACAGATACGCAGTATTTT	CASSEVPTDTQYF
-	TRBV5-5	TRBD1	TRBJ1-1	TGTGCCAGCAGCTTGGATACCGGGACAGTACAGACTGAAGCTTTCTTT	CASSLDTGTVQTEAFF
-	TRBV6-5	-	TRBJ2-5	TGTGCCAGCAGTAGATCCGCTACCGGGAGAGAGACCCAGTACTTC	CASSRSATGRETQYF
-	TRBV12-3/TRBV12-4	-	TRBJ2-7	TGTGCCAGCCGCAAGGCAGGGGTCGGAAGGGGCAACGAGCAGTACTTC	CASRKAGVGRGNEQYF
-	TRBV12-3/TRBV12-4	-	TRBJ1-2	TGTGCCAGCAGTTTGTCCGAGGTTGGTCAGGTCACTTTC	CASSLSEVGQVTF
few	TRBV2	-	TRBJ2-1	TGTGCCACGGTTTTTATACATGAGCAGTTCTTC	CATVFIHEQFF
-	TRBV15	TRBD2	TRBJ2-5	TGTGCCACCAGCCACGTGGGGGGGACCCTCCAAGAGACCCAGTACTTC	CATSHVGGTLQETQYF
many	TRBV15	-	TRBJ1-2	TGTGCCACCAGCAGAGATCATTACGGTGGCTACACCTTC	CATSRDHYGGYTF
-	TRBV7-2	-	TRBJ2-7	TGTGCCAGCAGCTTATTCAGGGACCACGAGCAGTACTTC	CASSLFRDHEQYF
few	TRBV7-9	-	TRBJ2-1	TGTGCCAGCAGCTTTCAGGCGGAGAATGAGCAGTTCTTC	CASSFQAENEQFF
few	TRBV12-3/TRBV12-4	-	TRBJ1-1	TGTGCCAGCAGTTTCTCAGGACGGGCTGAAGCTTTCTTT	CASSFSGRAEAFF
few	TRBV5-1	TRBD2	TRBJ2-1	TGCGCCAGCAGCCCGGGAGTAGCGGGGTACAATGAGCAGTTCTTC	CASSPGVAGYNEQFF
-	TRBV7-2	-	TRBJ2-3	TGTGCCAGCAGCCCTGACAGTAGCACAGATACGCAGTATTTT	CASSPDSSTDTQYF
-	TRBV20-1	-	TRBJ1-1	TGCAGTGCTAGAGAGGCGGGATTGAACACTGAAGCTTTCTTT	CSAREAGLNTEAFF
few	TRBV4-3	-	TRBJ1-1	TGCGCCAGCAGCCAACGGGGGGGGACTGAAGCTTTCTTT	CASSQRGGTEAFF
-	TRBV18	-	TRBJ2-7	TGTGCCAGCTCCCAGGGGTGGCGTGCGGAGGAGCAGTACTTC	CASSQGWRAEEQYF
-	TRBV20-1	TRBD2	TRBJ2-1	TGCAGTGCCTCCAGCGGGAGATTCTACAATGAGCAGTTCTTC	CSASSGRFYNEQFF
few	TRBV20-1	-	TRBJ2-3	TGCAGTGCCAAAATGGCCCGGCTCACAGATACGCAGTATTTT	CSAKMARLTDTQYF
few	TRBV10-3	-	TRBJ2-5	TGTGCCACCAAGGAGGGAGAGACCCAGTACTTC	CATKEGETQYF
-	TRBV7-8	TRBD2	TRBJ2-7	TGTGCCAGCAGCTTAGTCGGGAGGGGCACCTACGAGCAGTACTTC	CASSLVGRGTYEQYF
few	TRBV7-2	TRBD1	TRBJ1-1	TGTGCCAGCAGCCCACGGGACAGCGCTAACACTGAAGCTTTCTTT	CASSPRDSANTEAFF
few	TRBV3-1	TRBD2	TRBJ2-1	TGTGCCAGCAGCCTGGCAGCGGGGGAAGAGCAGTTCTTC	CASSLAAGEEQFF
-	TRBV19	TRBD1	TRBJ1-2	TGTGCCAGTAGTATGGCCAGGGGGCGTACGCAATTAGGCTACACCTTC	CASSMARGRTQLGYTF
-	TRBV6-1	-	TRBJ1-5	TGTGCCAGCAGTGGGACTGAGAATCAGCCCCAGCATTTT	CASSGTENQPQHF
-	TRBV12-3/TRBV12-4	-	TRBJ1-2	TGTGCCAGCAGTACCCGGAGGTCCTTCTATGGCTACACCTTC	CASSTRRSFYGYTF
few	TRBV7-9	TRBD2	TRBJ2-2	TGTGCCAGCAGCCCCCAGGGAGGGGCCGGGACCGGGGAGCTGTTTTTT	CASSPQGGAGTGELFF
few	TRBV5-1	TRBD1	TRBJ2-7	TGCGCCAGCAGCTCCGACAGGGGGGGGTCGCGGCAGTACTTC	CASSSDRGGSRQYF
few	TRBV20-1	TRBD1	TRBJ2-7	TGCAGTGAGTACACGGGACAGCCCTACGAGCAGTACTTC	CSEYTGQPYEQYF
-	TRBV2	TRBD2	TRBJ2-3	TGTGCCAGCCGCCGGGAGGGGGGCGGAGGCACAGATACGCAGTATTTT	CASRREGGGGTDTQYF
few	TRBV7-2	TRBD1	TRBJ2-2	TGTGCCAGCAGCTTAGGAGGGACAGGGGGGACCGGGGAGCTGTTTTTT	CASSLGGTGGTGELFF
-	TRBV28	-	TRBJ1-5	TGTGCCAGCCGCGGCGTGGGTGGCAATCAGCCCCAGCATTTT	CASRGVGGNQPQHF
-	TRBV7-3	TRBD2	TRBJ2-1	TGTGCCAGCAGCTTCAGCGGGAGGGACAATGAGCAGTTCTTC	CASSFSGRDNEQFF
-	TRBV5-1	-	TRBJ2-7	TGCGCCAGCAGCCCGCGACAGGTCCCTTACGAGCAGTACTTC	CASSPRQVPYEQYF
-	TRBV7-6	-	TRBJ1-6	TGTGCCAGCAGCTTAGCCAGGACGAATTCACCCCTCCACTTT	CASSLARTNSPLHF
-	TRBV6-5	-	TRBJ1-2	TGTGCCAGCAGTTACGCCCCGGTGGATGGCTACACCTTC	CASSYAPVDGYTF
few	TRBV5-5	-	TRBJ1-2	TGTGCCAGCAGCTTGGGCTTGGGAACGGGGGGCTACACCTTC	CASSLGLGTGGYTF
few	TRBV14	-	TRBJ1-1	TGTGCCACTCTGAACACTGAAGCTTTCTTT	CATLNTEAFF
few	TRBV6-5	-	TRBJ1-2	TGTGCCAGCAGTCAGAACAGGGACTATGGCTACACCTTC	CASSQNRDYGYTF
-	TRBV4-3	TRBD2	TRBJ2-1	TGCGCCAGCAGCCAAGATAGGGGAACTAGCGGGAGTCTTGAGCAGTTCTTC	CASSQDRGTSGSLEQFF
-	TRBV9	TRBD2	TRBJ2-4	TGTGCCAGCAGCGTATCCCCTTCCGGGACTAGCGGGAACATTCAGTACTTC	CASSVSPSGTSGNIQYF
few	TRBV10-3	TRBD2	TRBJ2-5	TGTGCCATCAGTGGAGGACTAGCGGGAAAGTTGGACCAGTACTTC	CAISGGLAGKLDQYF
few	TRBV7-3	-	TRBJ2-2	TGTGCCAGCAGTTTAAGACACTCGAGGAACACCGGGGAGCTGTTTTTT	CASSLRHSRNTGELFF
few	TRBV28	-	TRBJ2-7	TGTGCCAGCAGTTTAAGGAACAGCGAGCAGTACTTC	CASSLRNSEQYF
-	TRBV7-9	-	TRBJ1-3	TGTGCCAGCAGCTTAGGTTCGGGATCTGGAAACACCATATATTTT	CASSLGSGSGNTIYF
few	TRBV12-3/TRBV12-4	-	TRBJ1-1	TGTGCCAGCAGGCTCACAGGAGCGGCTGAAGCTTTCTTT	CASRLTGAAEAFF
once	TRBV6-2/TRBV6-3	-	TRBJ1-2	TGTGCCAGCGCATACCCCGACTCCAACTACTATGGCTACACCTTC	CASAYPDSNYYGYTF
-	TRBV25-1	-	TRBJ2-3	TGTGCCAGCAGTGAATATTTCCGTCCAGATACGCAGTATTTT	CASSEYFRPDTQYF